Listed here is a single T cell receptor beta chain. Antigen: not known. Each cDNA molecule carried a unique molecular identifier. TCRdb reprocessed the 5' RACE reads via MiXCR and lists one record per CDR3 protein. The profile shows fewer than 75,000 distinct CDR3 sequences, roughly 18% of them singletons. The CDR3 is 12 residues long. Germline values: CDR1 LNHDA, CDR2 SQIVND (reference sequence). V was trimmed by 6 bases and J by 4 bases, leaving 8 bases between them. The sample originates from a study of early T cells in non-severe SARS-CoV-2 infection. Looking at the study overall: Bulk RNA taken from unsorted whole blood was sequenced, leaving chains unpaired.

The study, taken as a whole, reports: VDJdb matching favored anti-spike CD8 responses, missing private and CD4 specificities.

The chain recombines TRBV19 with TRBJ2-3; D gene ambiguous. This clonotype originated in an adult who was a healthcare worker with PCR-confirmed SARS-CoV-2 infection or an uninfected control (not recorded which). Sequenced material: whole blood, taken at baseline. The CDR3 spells CASSVVADTQYF. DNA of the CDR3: TGTGCCAGTAGCGTGGTTGCAGATACGCAGTATTTT.